Below, 17 T cell receptor beta chains from the same sample are listed, as sequenced in a study of robustness of blood B and T cell sequencing. cDNA was made with a 5' template-switch oligo adding a universal priming site. The template-switch oligo carried a 12-nucleotide random UMI tagging each cDNA molecule. TCRdb reprocessed the PCR reads via MiXCR and lists one record per CDR3 protein. The sample includes 1,500 to 2,000 distinct CDR3 sequences, 45% to 50% of them seen just once. TCR beta repertoires were quantified from mRNA rather than genomic DNA. Source material: peripheral blood. Every receptor here comes from a human donor in good health.

This sequence joins TRBV7-7 and TRBJ2-5; D is undetermined. From germline, CDR1 is SSHAT and CDR2 FNYEAQ (reference sequence). The CDR3 loop spans 13 amino acids. The V end was cut by 1 base, the J end by 3 bases, with 6 bases between. The CDR3 DNA is TGTGCCAGCAGCTTAGTGGGGAAAGAGACCCAGTACTTC. Translating it yields CASSLVGKETQYF. Full variable domain (missing parts from reference TRBV7-7 and TRBJ2-5): GAGVSQSPRYKVTKRGQDVTLRCDPISSHATLYWYQQALGQGPEFLTYFNYEAQPDKSGLPSDRFSAERPEGSISTLTIQRTEQRDSAMYRCASSLVGKETQYFGPGTRLLVL.

J is TRBJ2-7 and V is TRBV3-1; D possibly matches TRBD1 or TRBD2 (5 bases each). Trimming took off 0 bases at V and 1 base at J, with 16 bases between the two ends. The length of the CDR3 is 17 residues. Germline CDR1 is LGHDT and CDR2 is YNNKEL (reference sequence). CDR3 nucleotides: TGTGCCAGCAGCCAAGATAATCGAGGGGCCGATTCCTACGAGCAGTACTTC. It is translated as CASSQDNRGADSYEQYF.

The CDR3 protein is CASSLAGNVLTF. Here the CDR3 DNA reads TGTGCCAGCAGCTTGGCGGGCAACGTCCTGACTTTC. The rearrangement joins TRBV5-5 to TRBJ2-6; no clear D. V was clipped by 0 bases and J by 9 bases, with 4 bases between them. Looked up from germline, CDR1 is SGHKS and CDR2 is YYEKEE (reference sequence). The CDR3 spans 12 residues.

The genes are TRBV6-5 and TRBJ2-6; possible D gene TRBD1, 6 bases. Between the trimmed V and J ends, which lost 2 bases and 0 bases, there was a span of 26 bases. This CDR3 spans 22 amino acids. Germline V gene data show CDR1 as MNHEY and CDR2 as SVGAGI. CDR3 nucleotide sequence: TGTGCCAGCAGTTACGAGTTCAGCCCCAGGTGGGACAAATACTCTGGGGCCAACGTCCTGACTTTC. As protein: CASSYEFSPRWDKYSGANVLTF.

Here the CDR3 DNA reads TGTGCCAGCAGTTTTGACGCAATTCAGCCCCAGCATTTT. Its translation is CASSFDAIQPQHF. J is TRBJ1-5 and V is TRBV5-5, with D hard to call. CDR3 length: 13 amino acids. Deletions cut 5 bases from V and 6 bases from J, with 12 bases between. Germline V gene data show CDR1 as SGHKS and CDR2 as YYEKEE (reference sequence).

This clonotype appeared a single time. A much larger clone lies one base from this, so it may be a read error. This sequence joins TRBV12-3 or TRBV12-4 and TRBJ2-3; 9 positions match TRBD2. The CDR3 is made up of 15 amino acids. The CDR3 nucleotides are TGTGCCAGCAGTTCGACTAGCGGATACACAGATACGCGGTATTTT. Its protein product is CASSSTSGYTDTRYF.

A few counts support this clonotype. The V call is TRBV29-1, the J call TRBJ2-5; D not resolved. CDR3 length: 12 residues. From germline, CDR1 is SQVTM and CDR2 ANQGSEA. V lost 4 bases and J 5 bases, leaving 11 bases between the germline ends. The CDR3 nucleotides are TGCAGCGTTGGTCTTAGGCTGGAGACCCAGTACTTC. It encodes CSVGLRLETQYF.

The V and J genes are TRBV9 and TRBJ1-1; D call uncertain. The germline gives CDR1 SGDLS, CDR2 YYNGEE. Trimming took off 3 bases at V and 5 bases at J, with 14 bases between the two ends. This CDR3 region has 14 residues. The DNA for the CDR3 is TGTGCCAGCAGCGGGGCCATGCTAGGGACTGAAGCTTTCTTT. Translating it yields CASSGAMLGTEAFF. Full variable domain (remainder filled in from reference TRBV9 and TRBJ1-1): DSGVTQTPKHLITATGQRVTLRCSPRSGDLSVYWYQQSLDQGLQFLIQYYNGEERAKGNILERFSAQQFPDLHSELNLSSLELGDSALYFCASSGAMLGTEAFFGQGTRLTVV.

The V and J genes are TRBV7-9 and TRBJ2-4, with 10 bases identical to TRBD1. With 4 bases clipped from V and 4 bases from J, the junction kept 16 bases outside the gene matches. Germline V gives CDR1 SEHNR, CDR2 FQNEAQ (reference sequence). The CDR3 totals 19 residues. CDR3 amino acids: CASSSNRDRGFTEKNIQYF. As DNA, the CDR3 is TGTGCCAGCAGCTCCAACCGGGACAGGGGTTTTACGGAAAAAAACATTCAGTACTTC.

The V call is TRBV2, the J call TRBJ1-1; 8 nucleotides agree with TRBD1. The CDR3 covers 15 residues. Germline lookup yields CDR1 SNHLY and CDR2 FYNNEI. Losses at the gene ends were 7 bases for V and 4 bases for J; bases not matched to a gene: 11. The CDR3 spells CASTLAGTGGTEAFF. CDR3 bases: TGTGCCAGCACCCTAGCCGGAACAGGGGGCACTGAAGCTTTCTTT.

The J gene is TRBJ2-3, the V gene TRBV10-3; 9 bases fit TRBD2. The germline V gene encodes CDR1 ENHRY and CDR2 SYGVKD. The CDR3 length is 17 residues. V shed 2 bases, J shed 1 base, and the junction held 7 bases outside the gene matches. CDR3 protein: CAISEVVQRGGTDTQYF. CDR3 in DNA: TGTGCCATCAGTGAGGTGGTCCAGCGGGGGGGCACAGATACGCAGTATTTT.

V and J are TRBV5-5 and TRBJ1-2; D is unclear. The germline gives CDR1 SGHKS, CDR2 YYEKEE (reference sequence). The CDR3 extends over 14 amino acids. The V end was cut by 4 bases, the J end by 2 bases, with 12 bases between. The CDR3 DNA is TGTGCCAGCAGCCCGGGATCAGCCAACTATGGCTACACCTTC. Encoded protein: CASSPGSANYGYTF.

The chain links TRBV4-1 to TRBJ1-3, with a weak D call TRBD1 (5 bases). The CDR3 contains 15 residues. Germline-derived CDR1 and CDR2 are MGHRA and YSYEKL. V shed 4 bases and J shed 1 base, with 11 bases lying between them. The CDR3 reads CASSLRVISGNTIYF. The DNA of the CDR3 is TGCGCCAGCAGCCTCAGGGTGATTTCTGGAAACACCATATATTTT.

This clonotype was picked up a small number of times. The chain couples TRBV30 to TRBJ1-1; perhaps TRBD1 as D (6 bases). The V and J ends lost 5 bases and 0 bases respectively, with 19 bases between them. From germline, CDR1 is GTSNPN and CDR2 SVGIG (reference sequence). The CDR3 loop spans 16 amino acids. CDR3 loop: CAWVKVRGYMNTEAFF. CDR3 DNA sequence: TGTGCCTGGGTCAAAGTCAGGGGTTACATGAACACTGAAGCTTTCTTT.

The rearrangement uses TRBV29-1 and TRBJ1-3; D call uncertain. With 8 bases removed from V and 1 base from J, the gap between germline ends came to 12 bases. The CDR3 is 13 residues long. Germline V gives CDR1 SQVTM, CDR2 ANQGSEA. This CDR3 reads CSISSISGNTIYF. DNA of the CDR3: TGCAGCATAAGTTCGATATCTGGAAACACCATATATTTT.

The chain has TRBV2 and TRBJ2-1; D gene ambiguous. Germline V lookup: CDR1 SNHLY, CDR2 FYNNEI. The CDR3 is 15 residues long. V was cut by 0 bases and J by 2 bases, with 8 bases left in between. The CDR3 protein is CASSEAGATYNEQFF. CDR3 bases: TGTGCCAGCAGTGAAGCGGGTGCTACCTACAATGAGCAGTTCTTC.

This sequence joins TRBV6-1 and TRBJ1-2; 9 nucleotides match TRBD1. The length of the CDR3 is 13 residues. Germline loops: CDR1 MNHNS, CDR2 SASEGT. J was trimmed by 5 bases and V by 5 bases; bases with no gene match: 3. The CDR3 sequence is CASSPGTGYGYTF. The CDR3 bases are TGTGCCAGCAGTCCCGGGACAGGGTATGGCTACACCTTC.